Listed below are T cell receptor beta chains from one sample, sequenced in a study of blood T cell repertoires in COVID-19. Some clones are missing from TCRdb's copy, which holds only in-frame ones; the method was immunoSEQ multiplex PCR. Of fewer than 100,000 clones listed, 80% to 95% are singletons. The specimen was peripheral blood. The source is a woman aged 80 or over with acute or convalescent COVID-19. CDR3s include the opening cysteine and the closing phenylalanine or tryptophan. A D gene is named only where the DNA matches it firmly.

d_call v_call cdr3_aa
TRBD1 TRBV7-8 CASSLGQGGNTEAFF
TRBD1 TRBV27 CATGMTGSEQYF
- TRBV28 CASSPDHQGQYF
- TRBV4-2 CASSQDLKGLEYGYTF
- TRBV28 CASQSGGDEKLFF
- TRBV9 CASSVAGESTDTQYF
- TRBV7-9 CASSSQGSSLHF
TRBD2 TRBV15 CATSRPSGGQGNEQFF
- TRBV19 CASSNRATGAGANVLTF
- TRBV6-5 CASMGVAGFTGELFF
TRBD1 TRBV29-1 CSGRQGAITEAFF
TRBD2 TRBV7-7 CASSTGLAGETQYF
TRBD1 TRBV24-1 CATSAGGTYGNIQYF
- TRBV7-9 CASSPVWGLNTEAFF
- TRBV7-2 CASSLGFGLTEAFF
TRBD1 TRBV27 CASSFQGTGYNEQFF
- TRBV5-5 CASSDRTNEKLFF
- TRBV6-8 CASSLGRAYGYTF
TRBD1 TRBV6-1 CASSAAVGTGVTGELFF
- TRBV28 CASSLAGWANEKLFF
TRBD1 TRBV20-1 CSASRTGVRSYGYTF
- TRBV5-1 CASSSRGQGNNEQFF
TRBD1 TRBV10-3 CATRSSTGTGERNTIYF
- TRBV21-1 CASSPVCSSYEQYF
- TRBV12-3/TRBV12-4 CASSRTEYGYTF
- TRBV10-3 CAISESLTDEKLFF
- TRBV4-2 CASSQVPGANTEAFF
TRBD1 TRBV6-1 CASSEGGTVNQPQHF
TRBD1 TRBV28 CASSLSGQPTYEQYF
TRBD1 TRBV9 CASSSRGVGGSPLHF
- TRBV19 CASSIQVATNEKLFF
- TRBV6-5 CASSYSRLGAKNIQYF
TRBD2 TRBV6-5 CASKLSGGLDTQYF
- TRBV10-3 CAISEQGGPYNEQFF
- TRBV7-8 CASSLVLGQYEQYF
TRBD2 TRBV7-3 CASSLGAGGPTDTQYF
TRBD1 TRBV18 CASSLTGTGESTEAFF
- TRBV6-6 CASSYDLAKNIQYF
TRBD1 TRBV5-5 CASSFPPGQRTGELFF
- TRBV7-9 CASSLDHGRGTEAFF
- TRBV6-2/TRBV6-3 CASSYSTGGAVQETQYF
- TRBV4-2 CASSQAKGVNSPLHF
TRBD2 TRBV7-2 CASSTSGGANTQYF
TRBD2 TRBV7-9 CASSSAYSGRAPNTGELFF
TRBD1 TRBV7-2 CASSDLRGLGTDTQYF
TRBD2 TRBV9 CASSPTSGRTGEQFF
TRBD2 TRBV19 CASSWASGRATYEQYF
- TRBV7-2 CASSNREGKPQHF
- TRBV7-8 CASSLVAANQETQYF
TRBD1 TRBV5-8 CASSFRDRRYEQYF
TRBD2 TRBV5-5 CASSLTPGLGDEQFF
TRBD1 TRBV7-9 CASSLGTAPYEQYF
- TRBV10-1 CASSDYANTEAFF
- TRBV3-1/TRBV3-2 CASSRRQMNTEAFF
- TRBV11-2 CASSLEPSGETQYF
- TRBV6-1 CASSVEGWSSGNTIYF